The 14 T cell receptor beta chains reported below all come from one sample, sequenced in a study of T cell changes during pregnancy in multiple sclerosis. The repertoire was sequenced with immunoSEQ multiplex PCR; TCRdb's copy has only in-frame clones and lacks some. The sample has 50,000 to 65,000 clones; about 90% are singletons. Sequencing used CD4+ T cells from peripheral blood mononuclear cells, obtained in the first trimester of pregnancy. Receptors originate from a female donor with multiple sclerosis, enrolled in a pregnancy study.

The CDR3 here is CASIYSRDRVSEQYF. The CDR3 region has the DNA TGTGCCAGCATTTATAGCCGGGACAGGGTGAGTGAGCAGTACTTC. This chain connects TRBV6-1 to TRBJ2-7; 9 bases line up with TRBD1. In germline, CDR1 is MNHNS, CDR2 SASEGT. The CDR3 is made up of 15 amino acids. V was pared by 7 bases and J by 7 bases, with 14 bases of the junction left unmatched.

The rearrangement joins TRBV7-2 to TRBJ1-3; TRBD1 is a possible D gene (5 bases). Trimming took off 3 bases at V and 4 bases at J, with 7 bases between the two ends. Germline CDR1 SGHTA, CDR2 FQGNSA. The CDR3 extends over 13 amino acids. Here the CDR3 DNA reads TGTGCCAGCAGCTTGGGGCCCGGAAACACCATATATTTT. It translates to CASSLGPGNTIYF.

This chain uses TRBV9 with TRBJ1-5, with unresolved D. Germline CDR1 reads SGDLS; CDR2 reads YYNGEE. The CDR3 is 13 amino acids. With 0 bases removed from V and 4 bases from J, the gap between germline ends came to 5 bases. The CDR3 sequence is CASSVAGNQPQHF. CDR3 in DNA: TGTGCCAGCAGCGTAGCGGGGAATCAGCCCCAGCATTTT. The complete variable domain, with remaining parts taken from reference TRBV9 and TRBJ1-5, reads DSGVTQTPKHLITATGQRVTLRCSPRSGDLSVYWYQQSLDQGLQFLIQYYNGEERAKGNILERFSAQQFPDLHSELNLSSLELGDSALYFCASSVAGNQPQHFGDGTRLSIL.

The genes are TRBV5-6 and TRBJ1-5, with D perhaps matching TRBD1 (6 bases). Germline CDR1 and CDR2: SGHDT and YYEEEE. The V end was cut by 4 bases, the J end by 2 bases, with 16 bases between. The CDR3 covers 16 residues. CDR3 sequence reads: CASSNSRDIGNQPQHF. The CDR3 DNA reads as TGTGCCAGCAGCAATTCAAGGGACATAGGCAATCAGCCCCAGCATTTT. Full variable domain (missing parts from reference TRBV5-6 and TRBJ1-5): DAGVTQSPTHLIKTRGQQVTLRCSPKSGHDTVSWYQQALGQGPQFIFQYYEEEERQRGNFPDRFSGHQFPNYSSELNVNALLLGDSALYLCASSNSRDIGNQPQHFGDGTRLSIL.

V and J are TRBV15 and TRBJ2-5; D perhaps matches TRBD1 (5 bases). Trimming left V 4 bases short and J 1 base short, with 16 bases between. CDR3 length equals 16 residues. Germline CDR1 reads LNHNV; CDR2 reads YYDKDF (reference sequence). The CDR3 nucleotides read TGTGCCACCAGCAAGCCCCGGACACCCACCCAAGAGACCCAGTACTTC. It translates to CATSKPRTPTQETQYF. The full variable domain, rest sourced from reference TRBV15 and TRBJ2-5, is DAMVIQNPRYQVTQFGKPVTLSCSQTLNHNVMYWYQQKSSQAPKLLFHYYDKDFNNEADTPDNFQSRRPNTSFCFLDIRSPGLGDTAMYLCATSKPRTPTQETQYFGPGTRLLVL.

The CDR3 DNA is TGTGCCAGCAGCTTAGCCCAGGGGCAGGGTAGGGACCGCGAAGCTTTCTTT. Residues: CASSLAQGQGRDREAFF. V is TRBV7-9 and J is TRBJ1-1; maybe TRBD1 (6 bases). Trimming removed 0 bases at V and 8 bases at J, with 22 bases between. Germline V gene lookup returns CDR1 SEHNR and CDR2 FQNEAQ (reference sequence). This CDR3 has 17 residues.

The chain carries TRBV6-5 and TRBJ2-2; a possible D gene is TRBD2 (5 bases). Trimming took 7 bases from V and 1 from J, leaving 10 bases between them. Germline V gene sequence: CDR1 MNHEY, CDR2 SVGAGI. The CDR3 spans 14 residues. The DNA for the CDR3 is TGTGCCAGCACTTTACTAGGGAACACCGGGGAGCTGTTTTTT. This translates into CASTLLGNTGELFF.

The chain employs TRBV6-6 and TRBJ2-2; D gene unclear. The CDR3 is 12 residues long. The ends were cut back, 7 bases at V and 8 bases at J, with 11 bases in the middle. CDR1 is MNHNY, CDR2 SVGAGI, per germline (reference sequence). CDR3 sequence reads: CASTTTLGELFF. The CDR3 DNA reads TGTGCCAGCACCACTACTTTGGGGGAGCTGTTTTTT.

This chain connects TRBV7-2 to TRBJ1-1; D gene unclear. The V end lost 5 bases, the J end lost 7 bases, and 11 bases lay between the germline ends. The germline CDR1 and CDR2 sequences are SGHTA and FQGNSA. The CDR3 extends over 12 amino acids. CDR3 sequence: CASSDWIGEAFF. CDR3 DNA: TGTGCCAGCAGCGACTGGATCGGTGAAGCTTTCTTT.

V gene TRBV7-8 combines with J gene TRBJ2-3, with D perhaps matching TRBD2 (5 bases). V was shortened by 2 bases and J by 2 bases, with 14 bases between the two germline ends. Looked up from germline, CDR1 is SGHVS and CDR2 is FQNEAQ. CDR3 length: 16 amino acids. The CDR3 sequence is CASSLRSLRDTDTQYF. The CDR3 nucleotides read TGTGCCAGCAGCTTAAGGTCTCTACGGGACACAGATACGCAGTATTTT.

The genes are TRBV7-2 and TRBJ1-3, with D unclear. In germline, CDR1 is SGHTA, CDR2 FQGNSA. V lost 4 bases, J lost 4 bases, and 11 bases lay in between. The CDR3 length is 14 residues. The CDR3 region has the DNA TGTGCCAGCAGCTCCCCTACCCCCGGAAACACCATATATTTT. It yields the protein CASSSPTPGNTIYF.

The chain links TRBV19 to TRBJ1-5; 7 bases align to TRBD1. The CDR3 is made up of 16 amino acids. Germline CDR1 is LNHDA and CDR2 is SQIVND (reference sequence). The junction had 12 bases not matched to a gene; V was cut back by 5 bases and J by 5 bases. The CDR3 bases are TGTGCCAGTAGTGGGGGACAGCGAAGAGGGGATCAGCCCCAGCATTTT. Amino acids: CASSGGQRRGDQPQHF.

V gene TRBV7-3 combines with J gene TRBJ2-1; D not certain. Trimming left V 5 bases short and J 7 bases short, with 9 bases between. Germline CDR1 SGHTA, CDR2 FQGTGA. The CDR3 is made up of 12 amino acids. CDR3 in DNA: TGTGCCAGCAGCCCCACCCGGAATGAGCAGTTCTTC. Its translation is CASSPTRNEQFF.

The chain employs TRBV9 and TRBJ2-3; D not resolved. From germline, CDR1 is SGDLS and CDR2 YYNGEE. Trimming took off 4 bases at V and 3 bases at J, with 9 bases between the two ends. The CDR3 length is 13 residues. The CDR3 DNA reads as TGTGCCAGCAGCCATCTCGGTACAGATACGCAGTATTTT. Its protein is CASSHLGTDTQYF.